The rows below give T cell receptor beta chains drawn from one sample of a study of T cell changes during pregnancy in multiple sclerosis. Method: immunoSEQ multiplex PCR; TCRdb's copy keeps in-frame clones and lacks some. The data show 10,000 to 15,000 clones, just under 95% seen once. The sequenced sample was CD4+ T cells from peripheral blood mononuclear cells, obtained before pregnancy. These receptor sequences come from a female donor with multiple sclerosis, enrolled in a pregnancy study. Each CDR3 is given with its conserved first and last residue. Some rows have no size entry. The others give once, few or many, or a class for an expanded clone.

TRBV19,TRBJ1-6,16,NA,CASSTPQGAPRSPLHF
TRBV6-6,TRBJ1-2,12,few,CASSLHEGGYTF
TRBV9,TRBJ1-1,14,once,CASSGGGFNTEAFF
TRBV6-5,TRBJ1-6,15,NA,CASSYAGQTISPLHF
TRBV19,TRBJ2-7,14,NA,CASRDRLGSYEQYF
TRBV5-4,TRBJ2-3,14,NA,CASSSATSTDTQYF
TRBV6-4,TRBJ2-3,14,NA,CASSPGTSGGTQYF
TRBV29-1,TRBJ1-2,12,few,CSTPGHSYGYTF
TRBV19,TRBJ2-7,16,NA,CASSIPLDRGSYEQYF
TRBV28,TRBJ1-5,13,NA,CASRTGENQPQHF
TRBV6-1,TRBJ1-1,16,NA,CASSEAPGQLNTEAFF
TRBV19,TRBJ2-3,16,NA,CASSNRGGGGTDTQYF
TRBV14,TRBJ2-5,14,NA,CASSQLTGGETQYF
TRBV18,TRBJ2-1,13,NA,CASSPGRHNEQFF
TRBV19,TRBJ1-6,12,few,CASSIVGSPLHF
TRBV19,TRBJ1-2,17,once,CASSISQGAKSPYGYTF